Shown below are 20 T cell receptor beta chains from a single sample sequenced in a study of cytomegalovirus exposure and HLA in healthy donors. With 60 Vbeta and 13 Jbeta primers, the PCR was carried out. Produced via immunoSEQ multiplex PCR; TCRdb's table is partial and in-frame only. The sample contains 150,000 to 200,000 clones, about 80% of which appear only once. The sample comprised PBMCs. These receptors all stem from a woman between 45 and 60 years old in good health and CMV-seronegative.

The V and J genes are TRBV28 and TRBJ1-3; no clear D gene. This CDR3 region has 14 residues. Trimming took off 4 bases at V and 1 base at J, with 8 bases between the two ends. The V gene's germline CDR1 is MDHEN and CDR2 SYDVKM. Here the CDR3 reads CASSYSLSGNTIYF. Written as DNA, the CDR3 is TGTGCCAGCAGTTACTCCCTTTCTGGAAACACCATATATTTT. The whole variable domain, remainder taken from reference TRBV28 and TRBJ1-3, is DVKVTQSSRYLVKRTGEKVFLECVQDMDHENMFWYRQDPGLGLRLIYFSYDVKMKEKGDIPEGYSVSREKKERFSLILESASTNQTSMYLCASSYSLSGNTIYFGEGSWLTVV.

The V gene is TRBV7-2, the J gene TRBJ2-7; 11 bases fit TRBD2. CDR1 and CDR2 from the germline V gene are SGHTA and FQGNSA. Losses at the gene ends were 5 bases for V and 1 base for J; bases not matched to a gene: 4. The CDR3 runs to 15 residues. The CDR3 DNA reads as TGTGCCAGCAGCGCCGCTAGCGGGGGGTCCTACGAGCAGTACTTC. Its translation: CASSAASGGSYEQYF.

The genes are TRBV25-1 and TRBJ1-2; D gene unclear. V was shortened by 1 base and J by 4 bases, with 16 bases between the two germline ends. Germline V gene sequence: CDR1 MGHDK, CDR2 SYGVNS. The CDR3 is 16 amino acids. In DNA, the CDR3 is TGTGCCAGCAGTGAATCAGCGGACCCTATTACCTATGGCTACACCTTC. It yields the protein CASSESADPITYGYTF.

This chain joins TRBV18 and TRBJ1-3, with D unclear. CDR3 length equals 15 residues. The germline CDR1 and CDR2 sequences are KGHSH and LQKENI. V dropped 3 bases and J dropped 0 bases, with 9 bases sitting between them. Written as DNA, the CDR3 is TGTGCCAGCTCACCGGTGGGGAGCTCTGGAAACACCATATATTTT. It yields the protein CASSPVGSSGNTIYF.

This chain joins TRBV7-8 and TRBJ1-4; D unresolved. The CDR3 loop spans 15 amino acids. Germline V gene data show CDR1 as SGHVS and CDR2 as FQNEAQ. Trimming took off 3 bases at V and 8 bases at J, with 16 bases between the two ends. The CDR3, as DNA: TGTGCCAGCAGCTTGGGATTCGCGGGCTTCGAAAAACTGTTTTTT. Translation gives CASSLGFAGFEKLFF. Full variable domain (rest looked up from reference TRBV7-8 and TRBJ1-4): GAGVSQSPRYKVAKRGQDVALRCDPISGHVSLFWYQQALGQGPEFLTYFQNEAQLDKSGLPSDRFFAERPEGSVSTLKIQRTQQEDSAVYLCASSLGFAGFEKLFFGSGTQLSVL.

CDR3: CASSPGGTYNEQFF. Here the CDR3 DNA reads TGTGCCAGCAGCCCGGGGGGTACCTACAATGAGCAGTTCTTC. This chain uses TRBV7-3 with TRBJ2-1; 7 bases map to TRBD2. CDR3 length equals 14 residues. After removal of 5 bases from V and 2 bases from J, the junction contained 3 bases not matched to a gene. CDR1 and CDR2 from the germline V gene are SGHTA and FQGTGA.

The rearrangement joins TRBV19 to TRBJ1-5, with 7 bases matching TRBD1. Losses at the gene ends were 7 bases for V and 3 bases for J; bases not matched to a gene: 3. CDR1 is LNHDA and CDR2 is SQIVND in the germline V gene (reference sequence). This CDR3 is 13 amino acids long. The CDR3 loop is CASMGQTNQPQHF. DNA for the CDR3: TGTGCCAGTATGGGACAGACCAATCAGCCCCAGCATTTT.

The V and J genes are TRBV7-2 and TRBJ1-1; D gene unclear. The germline gives CDR1 SGHTA, CDR2 FQGNSA. The CDR3 runs 15 residues. Trimming took off 2 bases at V and 1 base at J, with 11 bases between the two ends. In DNA form, the CDR3 reads TGTGCCAGCAGCTTAACACCCGCCAAGAACACTGAAGCTTTCTTT. This codes for CASSLTPAKNTEAFF.

The gene calls are TRBV4-1 and TRBJ1-4, with a tentative D call TRBD1 (6 bases). V was pared by 1 base and J by 6 bases, with 9 bases between. The germline CDR1 and CDR2 sequences are MGHRA and YSYEKL. The CDR3 is 14 residues long. The CDR3 bases are TGCGCCAGCAGCCAAGTTCAGGGGTATGAAAAACTGTTTTTT. Protein: CASSQVQGYEKLFF.

A remark on this clone: Its ends do not fully match the called genes, so a read error is possible. The chain employs TRBV28 and TRBJ1-2, with unresolved D. Germline-derived CDR1 and CDR2 are MDHEN and SYDVKM. The CDR3 runs to 13 residues. CDR3 sequence reads: CASSLLGSSPYSF. CDR3 DNA sequence: TGTGCCAGCAGTTTATTGGGGAGCAGTCCTTATAGCTTC.

The chain links TRBV11-2 to TRBJ1-3; 7 bases line up with TRBD1. The length of the CDR3 is 16 residues. The junction had 5 bases not matched to a gene; V was cut back by 3 bases and J by 0 bases. Germline-derived CDR1 and CDR2 are SGHAT and FQNNGV. The CDR3 is CASSLGAGGSGNTIYF. The DNA of the CDR3 is TGTGCCAGCAGCTTGGGGGCAGGGGGCTCTGGAAACACCATATATTTT.

The chain uses TRBV29-1 and TRBJ1-1; D may be TRBD1 (6 bases). The CDR3 has 11 amino acids. Trimming shortened V by 5 bases and J by 7 bases, and 11 bases separated the two germline ends. The germline V gene encodes CDR1 SQVTM and CDR2 ANQGSEA. CDR3 coding DNA: TGCAGCGTTAGGGACATCAGTGAAGCTTTCTTT. As protein: CSVRDISEAFF.

This rearrangement joins TRBV30 to TRBJ2-2; 8 bases map to TRBD1. The CDR3 has 13 residues. CDR1 and CDR2 (germline): GTSNPN, SVGIG (reference sequence). The junction had 1 base not matched to a gene; V was cut back by 2 bases and J by 5 bases. The CDR3 spells CAWSRQGTGELFF. The DNA of the CDR3 is TGTGCCTGGAGTCGACAGGGGACCGGGGAGCTGTTTTTT. The entire variable domain, with the rest obtained from reference TRBV30 and TRBJ2-2, is as follows: SQTIHQWPATLVQPVGSPLSLECTVEGTSNPNLYWYRQAAGRGLQLLFYSVGIGQISSEVPQNLSASRPQDRQFILSSKKLLLSDSGFYLCAWSRQGTGELFFGEGSRLTVL.

This sequence joins TRBV5-1 and TRBJ2-1, with D perhaps matching TRBD2 (6 bases). This CDR3 is 17 amino acids long. Per germline, CDR1 SGHRS and CDR2 YFSETQ. Trimming stripped 0 bases from V and 0 bases from J, with 13 bases between. In DNA form, the CDR3 reads TGCGCCAGCAGCTTGGACGGCGGGATAGGCTCCTACAATGAGCAGTTCTTC. Its translation: CASSLDGGIGSYNEQFF.

This clone has just one count. The V call is TRBV6-6, the J call TRBJ1-1; TRBD1 matches 7 bases. V shed 7 bases, J shed 0 bases, and the junction held 5 bases outside the gene matches. This CDR3 contains 14 residues. Germline assignment: CDR1 MNHNY and CDR2 SVGAGI (reference sequence). CDR3 amino acids: CASTQDRLNTEAFF. CDR3 nucleotide sequence: TGTGCCAGCACCCAGGACAGGCTGAACACTGAAGCTTTCTTT.

The chain uses TRBV19 and TRBJ2-1, with D perhaps matching TRBD1 (6 bases). The V end lost 6 bases, the J end lost 0 bases, and 15 bases lay between the germline ends. CDR1 and CDR2 from the germline V gene are LNHDA and SQIVND (reference sequence). CDR3 size: 16 residues. The CDR3 nucleotides are TGTGCCAGTAGGGTCACAGGGACGAACTCCTACAATGAGCAGTTCTTC. Translating gives CASRVTGTNSYNEQFF.

The V call is TRBV5-6, the J call TRBJ1-5, with D tentatively TRBD1 (5 bases). CDR3 size: 14 residues. V lost 2 bases and J lost 6, with 12 bases in between. Germline-derived CDR1 and CDR2 are SGHDT and YYEEEE. CDR3 loop: CASSLQRRGQPQHF. For the CDR3, the DNA is TGTGCCAGCAGCTTACAGAGAAGGGGTCAGCCCCAGCATTTT. Filled out from reference TRBV5-6 and TRBJ1-5, the complete variable domain reads DAGVTQSPTHLIKTRGQQVTLRCSPKSGHDTVSWYQQALGQGPQFIFQYYEEEERQRGNFPDRFSGHQFPNYSSELNVNALLLGDSALYLCASSLQRRGQPQHFGDGTRLSIL.

The chain has TRBV7-2 and TRBJ2-7, with D perhaps matching TRBD1 (5 bases). From germline, CDR1 is SGHTA and CDR2 FQGNSA. Trimming stripped 3 bases from V and 2 bases from J, with 11 bases between. The CDR3 extends over 14 amino acids. The CDR3 sequence: CASSFPTVTYEQYF. CDR3 DNA: TGTGCCAGCAGCTTCCCGACAGTAACCTACGAGCAGTACTTC.

This sequence joins TRBV5-1 and TRBJ2-7; TRBD2 is a possible D gene (6 bases). This CDR3 has 14 residues. Trimming left V 0 bases short and J 5 bases short, with 12 bases between. CDR1 is SGHRS and CDR2 is YFSETQ in the germline V gene. Written as DNA, the CDR3 is TGCGCCAGCAGCTTGGCCTCGGGGGTGGACGAGCAGTACTTC. Protein product: CASSLASGVDEQYF.

The rearrangement links TRBV19 to TRBJ2-7; TRBD2 is a possible D gene (5 bases). V was shortened by 3 bases and J by 2 bases, with 8 bases between the two germline ends. CDR3 length: 13 amino acids. The germline V gene has CDR1 LNHDA and CDR2 SQIVND (reference sequence). As DNA, the CDR3 is TGTGCCAGTAGTATCCGGGGTACCTACGAGCAGTACTTC. Protein: CASSIRGTYEQYF.